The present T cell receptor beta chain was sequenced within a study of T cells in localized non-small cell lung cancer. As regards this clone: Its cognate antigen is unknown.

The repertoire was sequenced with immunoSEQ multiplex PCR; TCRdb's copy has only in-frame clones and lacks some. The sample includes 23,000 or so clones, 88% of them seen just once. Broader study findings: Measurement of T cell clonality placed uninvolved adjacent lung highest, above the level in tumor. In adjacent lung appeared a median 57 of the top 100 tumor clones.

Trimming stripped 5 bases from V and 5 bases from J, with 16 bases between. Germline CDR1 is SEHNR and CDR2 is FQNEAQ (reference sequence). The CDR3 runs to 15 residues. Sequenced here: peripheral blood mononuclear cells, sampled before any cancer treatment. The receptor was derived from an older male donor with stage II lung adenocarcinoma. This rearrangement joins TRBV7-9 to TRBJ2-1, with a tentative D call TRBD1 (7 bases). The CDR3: CASSPPRGRNNEQFF. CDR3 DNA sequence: TGTGCCAGCAGCCCTCCCAGGGGGAGGAACAATGAGCAGTTCTTC.